This T cell receptor beta chain was captured in a study of T cell changes during pregnancy in multiple sclerosis. Generated by immunoSEQ multiplex PCR, the TCRdb table keeps only in-frame clones and is missing some. The data hold about 53,000 clones, with around nine tenths observed a single time. CDR1 SQVTM and CDR2 ANQGSEA come from the germline V gene. This CDR3 is 17 amino acids long. Trimming at V came to 0 bases and at J to 4 bases, leaving 14 bases not matched to a gene. V gene TRBV29-1 combines with J gene TRBJ1-2; 7 bases map to TRBD1. The specimen was CD4+ T cells from peripheral blood mononuclear cells, collected in the third trimester of pregnancy. The sequence was obtained from a female donor with multiple sclerosis, enrolled in a pregnancy study. The CDR3 DNA reads TGCAGCGTTGAAGATAAAGGGACAGCGCCTCGGGGCTATGGCTACACCTTC. Amino acids: CSVEDKGTAPRGYGYTF.